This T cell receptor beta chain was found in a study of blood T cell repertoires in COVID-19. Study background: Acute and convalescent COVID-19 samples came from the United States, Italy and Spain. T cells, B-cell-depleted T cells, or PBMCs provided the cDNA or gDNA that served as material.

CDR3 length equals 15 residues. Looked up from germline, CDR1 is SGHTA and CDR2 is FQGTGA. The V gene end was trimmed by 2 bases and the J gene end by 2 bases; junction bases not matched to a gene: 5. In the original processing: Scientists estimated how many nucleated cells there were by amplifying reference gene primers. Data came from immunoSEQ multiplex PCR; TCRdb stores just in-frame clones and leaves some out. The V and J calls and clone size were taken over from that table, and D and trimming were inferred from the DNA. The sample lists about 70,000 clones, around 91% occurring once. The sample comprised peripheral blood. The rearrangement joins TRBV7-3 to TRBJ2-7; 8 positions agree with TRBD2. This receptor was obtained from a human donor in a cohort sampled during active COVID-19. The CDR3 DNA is TGTGCCAGCAGCTTAGAGCTAGCGGGTCCCTACGAGCAGTACTTC. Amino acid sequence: CASSLELAGPYEQYF.